The 22 T cell receptor beta chains in this list originate from one sample, sequenced in a study of blood T cell repertoires in COVID-19. Profiled with immunoSEQ multiplex PCR; TCRdb holds only in-frame clones, not every one. The repertoire holds 350,000 to 400,000 clones, with 85% to 90% as singletons. Input material: PBMCs or T cells enriched from blood (not recorded which). The source of these receptors is a woman in her twenties or thirties who had recovered from COVID-19.

This chain links TRBV5-1 with TRBJ2-2; tentatively, D is TRBD2 (6 bases). The CDR3 totals 14 residues. The germline V and J ends were trimmed by 6 bases and 1 base, with 10 bases remaining between them. Germline CDR1 SGHRS, CDR2 YFSETQ. The CDR3 spells CASTFSGNTGELFF. CDR3 sequence (DNA): TGCGCCAGCACCTTTAGCGGGAACACCGGGGAGCTGTTTTTT.

The V and J genes are TRBV27 and TRBJ2-7; 9 bases match TRBD1. This CDR3 region has 14 residues. In germline, CDR1 is MNHEY, CDR2 SMNVEV (reference sequence). The trim removed 2 bases at V and 4 bases at J, leaving 3 bases unmatched. CDR3: CASSLGTGSYEQYF. CDR3 nucleotides: TGTGCCAGCAGTTTAGGGACAGGGAGTTACGAGCAGTACTTC.

The chain is built from TRBV18 and TRBJ1-5, with 7 bases lining up with TRBD1. CDR3 length: 18 residues. Germline lookup yields CDR1 KGHSH and CDR2 LQKENI. V lost 3 bases to trimming and J lost 0 bases; unmatched junction nucleotides: 11. The CDR3 nucleotides are TGTGCCAGCTCACCCGAACAGGGGAACCTATATAGCAATCAGCCCCAGCATTTT. Its translation is CASSPEQGNLYSNQPQHF.

This rearrangement joins TRBV27 to TRBJ1-2; 7 bases align to TRBD1. In germline, CDR1 is MNHEY, CDR2 SMNVEV (reference sequence). Germline trimming cut 5 bases from V and 7 bases from J; bases unmatched to any gene: 4. The CDR3 loop spans 12 amino acids. CDR3: CASSRQGSGYTF. The CDR3 DNA is TGTGCCAGCAGTCGACAGGGTTCTGGCTACACCTTC.

This chain links TRBV19 with TRBJ1-5, with 7 bases identical to TRBD1. The CDR3 contains 16 residues. Germline CDR1 reads LNHDA; CDR2 reads SQIVND (reference sequence). Unmatched junction bases numbered 13, after V lost 8 bases and J lost 3 bases. This CDR3 reads CASSQYSGQHNQPQHF. The CDR3 DNA reads TGTGCCAGTTCTCAATACTCGGGACAGCACAATCAGCCCCAGCATTTT.

This clone was counted once. V and J are TRBV5-1 and TRBJ1-2; TRBD1 is a possible D gene (6 bases). The CDR3 spans 11 residues. CDR1 SGHRS and CDR2 YFSETQ come from the germline V gene. V lost 1 base and J lost 11, with 9 bases in between. The CDR3: CASSLFTGYTF. CDR3 nucleotide sequence: TGCGCCAGCAGCTTGTTCACAGGGTACACCTTC.

This rearrangement joins TRBV6-1 to TRBJ2-7, with D maybe TRBD1 (5 bases). Trimming took 0 bases from V and 3 from J, leaving 9 bases between them. The CDR3 totals 14 residues. Germline assignment: CDR1 MNHNS and CDR2 SASEGT. CDR3 loop: CASSEAKGDYEQYF. DNA of the CDR3: TGTGCCAGCAGTGAAGCAAAAGGGGACTACGAGCAGTACTTC.

The chain couples TRBV20-1 to TRBJ2-1, with 10 bases aligning to TRBD2. V shed 3 bases and J 0 bases; nucleotides not matched to a gene: 11. CDR3 length: 18 amino acids. In germline, CDR1 is DFQATT, CDR2 SNEGSKA (reference sequence). The CDR3 here is CSASPGLAVTSSYNEQFF. As DNA, the CDR3 is TGCAGTGCTAGTCCCGGACTAGCGGTTACGAGCTCCTACAATGAGCAGTTCTTC.

This chain connects TRBV13 to TRBJ1-2, with 10 bases matching TRBD1. Germline V gene data show CDR1 as PRHDT and CDR2 as FYEKMQ (reference sequence). CDR3 size: 14 residues. The V segment lost 2 bases and the J segment 4 bases; nucleotides outside the gene matches: 1. CDR3 in amino acids: CASSLRDRGYGYTF. DNA for the CDR3: TGTGCCAGCAGCTTAAGGGACAGGGGCTATGGCTACACCTTC.

In its sample, this clone was seen once. The chain links TRBV7-3 to TRBJ1-2; 8 nucleotides line up with TRBD1. Germline V gene lookup returns CDR1 SGHTA and CDR2 FQGTGA. The trim removed 6 bases at V and 5 bases at J, leaving 5 bases unmatched. This CDR3 has 13 residues. CDR3 sequence: CASSFQGAYGYTF. Written as DNA, the CDR3 is TGTGCCAGCAGTTTCCAGGGGGCGTATGGCTACACCTTC.

The CDR3 spells CAISGDRGSGGPEAFF. The CDR3 nucleotides read TGTGCCATCAGTGGGGACCGGGGCTCGGGGGGCCCTGAAGCTTTCTTT. The chain employs TRBV10-3 and TRBJ1-1; D perhaps matches TRBD1 (6 bases). The length of the CDR3 is 16 residues. Germline V gene lookup returns CDR1 ENHRY and CDR2 SYGVKD. Trimming cost V 4 bases and J 6 bases, with 21 bases left between them.

V usage is TRBV12-3 or TRBV12-4 and J usage is TRBJ2-3; 7 bases are a match to TRBD2. There are 13 residues in the CDR3. J was trimmed by 6 bases and V by 6 bases; bases with no gene match: 6. The CDR3 reads CASRGGGRDTQYF. DNA of the CDR3: TGTGCCAGCAGGGGGGGAGGGCGTGATACGCAGTATTTT.

The rearrangement uses TRBV19 and TRBJ2-7, with D maybe TRBD2 (7 bases). CDR3 length: 15 amino acids. The V and J ends lost 5 bases and 0 bases respectively, with 14 bases between them. In germline, CDR1 is LNHDA, CDR2 SQIVND (reference sequence). The CDR3 sequence is CASSGKGGVSYEQYF. CDR3 in DNA: TGTGCCAGTAGTGGAAAAGGGGGGGTCTCCTACGAGCAGTACTTC.

V usage is TRBV20-1 and J usage is TRBJ2-7, with TRBD1 matching 9 bases. The CDR3 is made up of 14 amino acids. CDR1 and CDR2 from the germline V gene are DFQATT and SNEGSKA (reference sequence). V shed 3 bases, J shed 6 bases, and the junction held 9 bases outside the gene matches. The CDR3 region has the DNA TGCAGTGCTAGTGTGGGCACGACAGGGGGCGAGCAGTACTTC. Translating gives CSASVGTTGGEQYF.

This rearrangement joins TRBV19 to TRBJ1-5, with TRBD1 matching 11 bases. CDR3 length equals 17 residues. Germline V lookup: CDR1 LNHDA, CDR2 SQIVND (reference sequence). V lost 4 bases and J lost 4; bases outside the gene matches: 9. CDR3: CASSRGGTGGRNQPQHF. CDR3 in DNA: TGTGCCAGTAGTAGAGGGGGGACAGGGGGACGAAATCAGCCCCAGCATTTT. Looking up the rest from reference TRBV19 and TRBJ1-5 gives the full variable domain: DGGITQSPKYLFRKEGQNVTLSCEQNLNHDAMYWYRQDPGQGLRLIYYSQIVNDFQKGDIAEGYSVSREKKESFPLTVTSAQKNPTAFYLCASSRGGTGGRNQPQHFGDGTRLSIL.

This clone was seen a single time. This chain links TRBV5-1 with TRBJ1-1; perhaps TRBD1 as D (5 bases). Per germline, CDR1 SGHRS and CDR2 YFSETQ. The V and J ends lost 4 bases and 4 bases respectively, with 11 bases between them. CDR3 length: 13 amino acids. The CDR3 DNA sequence: TGCGCCAGCAGCCGCGACAGTCCCACTGAAGCTTTCTTT. Amino acid sequence: CASSRDSPTEAFF.

This clone occurred once. The chain links TRBV7-9 to TRBJ1-2; the D is unclear. The CDR3 totals 18 residues. Trimming shortened V by 4 bases and J by 0 bases, and 21 bases separated the two germline ends. CDR1 SEHNR and CDR2 FQNEAQ come from the germline V gene (reference sequence). DNA for the CDR3: TGTGCCAGCAGCTATCTAGAGTCACCTAAAGAAACTAACTATGGCTACACCTTC. Translation: CASSYLESPKETNYGYTF.

CDR3 DNA: TGCGCCAGCAGCCAAGATGGGGGGGTCTATGGCTACACCTTC. Protein: CASSQDGGVYGYTF. The chain combines TRBV4-1 with TRBJ1-2; tentatively, D is TRBD1 (5 bases). The CDR3 contains 14 residues. CDR1 is MGHRA, CDR2 YSYEKL, per germline. V was cut by 0 bases and J by 4 bases, with 9 bases left in between.

V usage is TRBV9 and J usage is TRBJ1-4; 8 nucleotides match TRBD1. The length of the CDR3 is 15 residues. V trimming: 4 bases; J trimming: 7 bases; junction bases outside the gene matches: 9. Germline lookup yields CDR1 SGDLS and CDR2 YYNGEE. CDR3 in amino acids: CASSPRTGHFEKLFF. The CDR3 DNA is TGTGCCAGCAGCCCAAGGACAGGGCACTTTGAAAAACTGTTTTTT.

The V call is TRBV7-8, the J call TRBJ1-2; D gene ambiguous. Germline-derived CDR1 and CDR2 are SGHVS and FQNEAQ. The CDR3 extends over 15 amino acids. Trimming took off 0 bases at V and 4 bases at J, with 12 bases between the two ends. The DNA of the CDR3 is TGTGCCAGCAGCTTAGCGCCACGGGTTCTCTATGGCTACACCTTC. Translation: CASSLAPRVLYGYTF.

This sequence joins TRBV4-3 and TRBJ2-2; 7 nucleotides line up with TRBD1. This CDR3 spans 17 amino acids. The ends lost 0 bases at V and 0 bases at J; junction bases unmatched: 4. CDR1 and CDR2 (germline): LGHNA, YSLEER. Here the CDR3 reads CASSQDGTGANTGELFF. DNA of the CDR3: TGCGCCAGCAGCCAAGATGGCACAGGGGCGAACACCGGGGAGCTGTTTTTT.

V is TRBV6-5 and J is TRBJ1-5; 8 bases agree with TRBD1. The V and J ends lost 6 bases and 2 bases, in that order; junction bases with no gene match: 6. Germline V gives CDR1 MNHEY, CDR2 SVGAGI. The CDR3 loop spans 15 amino acids. The CDR3 DNA reads TGTGCCAGCAGGAACGGACAGGGTGGCAATCAGCCCCAGCATTTT. Translated: CASRNGQGGNQPQHF.